This T cell receptor beta chain was profiled in a study of blood T cell repertoires in COVID-19. About the study: The United States, Italy and Spain provided the acute and convalescent COVID-19 samples.

Participants were aged about 18 to 100 years from approximately 24 US areas. Participant-given clinical history determined each cohort assignment. Only in-frame clones appear in the TCRdb table, and some are missing; sequencing was by immunoSEQ multiplex PCR. The table shows about 320,000 clones, with approximately 91% occurring only once. Material: PBMCs or T cells enriched from blood (not recorded which). This TCR was recovered from a woman under 40 who had been exposed to COVID-19.

The CDR3 reads CASSPPSEVAFF. CDR3 coding DNA: TGTGCCAGCAGCCCACCAAGCGAGGTAGCTTTCTTT. The V call is TRBV6-5, the J call TRBJ1-1, with unresolved D. This CDR3 comprises 12 residues. The V end lost 6 bases, the J end lost 10 bases, and 15 bases lay between the germline ends. Germline lookup yields CDR1 MNHEY and CDR2 SVGAGI.